Here is one TCR beta chain with its context. Profiled with immunoSEQ multiplex PCR; TCRdb holds only in-frame clones, not every one. Of millions of clones in the sample, more than 80% were seen once. This sample is part of a study of shared clonotypes between healthy human individuals. Source material: naive CD4+ T cells sorted from blood. Subset in this sample: CD45RA+ positively selected. The TCR was taken from a man aged 18 to 29 in good health.

CDR3 amino acids: CASSSSGTFNEQFF. CDR3 DNA: TGTGCCAGCAGCTCATCCGGGACCTTCAATGAGCAGTTCTTC. The chain joins TRBV9 to TRBJ2-1; either TRBD1 or TRBD2 may fit D (5 bases each). The germline gives CDR1 SGDLS, CDR2 YYNGEE. The germline V and J ends were trimmed by 4 bases and 6 bases, with 14 bases remaining between them. The CDR3 has 14 residues.